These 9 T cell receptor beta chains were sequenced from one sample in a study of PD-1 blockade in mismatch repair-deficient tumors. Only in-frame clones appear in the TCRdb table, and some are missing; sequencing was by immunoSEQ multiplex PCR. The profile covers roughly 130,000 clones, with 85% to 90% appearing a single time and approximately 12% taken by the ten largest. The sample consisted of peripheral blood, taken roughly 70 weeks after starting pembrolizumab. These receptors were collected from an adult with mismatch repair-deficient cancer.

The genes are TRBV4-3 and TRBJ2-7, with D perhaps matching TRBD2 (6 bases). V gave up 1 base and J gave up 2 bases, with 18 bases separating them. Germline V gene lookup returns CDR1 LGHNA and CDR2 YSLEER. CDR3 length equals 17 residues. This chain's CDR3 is CASSQATEFGLPYEQYF. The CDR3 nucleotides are TGCGCCAGCAGCCAAGCCACCGAATTTGGACTACCCTACGAGCAGTACTTC.

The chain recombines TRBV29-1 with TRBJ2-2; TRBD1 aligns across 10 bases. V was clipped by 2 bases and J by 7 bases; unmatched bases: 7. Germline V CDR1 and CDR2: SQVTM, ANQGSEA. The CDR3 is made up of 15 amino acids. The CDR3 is CSVESDRGLVGELFF. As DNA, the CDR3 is TGCAGCGTTGAAAGTGACAGGGGGCTTGTCGGGGAGCTGTTTTTT.

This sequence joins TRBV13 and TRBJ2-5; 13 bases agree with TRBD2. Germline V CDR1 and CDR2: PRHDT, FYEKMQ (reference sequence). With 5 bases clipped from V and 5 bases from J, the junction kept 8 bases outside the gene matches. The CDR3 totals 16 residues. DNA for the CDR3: TGTGCCAGCAGCCTAAGAACTAGCGGGAGGGGGGAGACCCAGTACTTC. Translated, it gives CASSLRTSGRGETQYF.

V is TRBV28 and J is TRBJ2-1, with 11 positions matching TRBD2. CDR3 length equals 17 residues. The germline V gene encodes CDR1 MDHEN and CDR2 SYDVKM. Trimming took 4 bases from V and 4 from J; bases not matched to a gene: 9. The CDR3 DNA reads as TGTGCCAGCAGTTCACTCGGGCTAGCGGGAGGATACAATGAGCAGTTCTTC. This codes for CASSSLGLAGGYNEQFF. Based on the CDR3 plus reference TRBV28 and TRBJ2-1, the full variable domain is DVKVTQSSRYLVKRTGEKVFLECVQDMDHENMFWYRQDPGLGLRLIYFSYDVKMKEKGDIPEGYSVSREKKERFSLILESASTNQTSMYLCASSSLGLAGGYNEQFFGPGTRLTVL.

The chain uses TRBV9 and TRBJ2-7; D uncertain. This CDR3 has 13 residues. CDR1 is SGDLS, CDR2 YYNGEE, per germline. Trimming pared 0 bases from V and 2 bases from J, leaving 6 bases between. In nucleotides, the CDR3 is TGTGCCAGCAGCGTAGGCAGCGCCTACGAGCAGTACTTC. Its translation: CASSVGSAYEQYF.

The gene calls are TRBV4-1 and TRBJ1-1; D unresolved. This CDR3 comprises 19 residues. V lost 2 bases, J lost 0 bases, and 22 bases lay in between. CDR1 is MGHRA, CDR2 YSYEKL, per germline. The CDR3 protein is CASSQTAEFGEGVNTEAFF. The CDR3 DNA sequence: TGCGCCAGCAGCCAAACAGCCGAATTTGGGGAAGGAGTGAACACTGAAGCTTTCTTT.

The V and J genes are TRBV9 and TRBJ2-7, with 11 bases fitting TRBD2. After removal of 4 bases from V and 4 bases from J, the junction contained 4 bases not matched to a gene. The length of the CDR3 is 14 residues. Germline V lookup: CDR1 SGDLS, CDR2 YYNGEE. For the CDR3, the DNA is TGTGCCAGCAGCCCATGGACTAGCGGGTACGAGCAGTACTTC. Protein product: CASSPWTSGYEQYF.

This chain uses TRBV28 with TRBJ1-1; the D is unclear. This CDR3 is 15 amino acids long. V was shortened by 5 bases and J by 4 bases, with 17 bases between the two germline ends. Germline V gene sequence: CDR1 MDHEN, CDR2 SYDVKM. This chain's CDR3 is CASSLRGEVGTEAFF. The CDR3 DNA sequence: TGTGCCAGCAGTCTCCGCGGGGAGGTGGGCACTGAAGCTTTCTTT.

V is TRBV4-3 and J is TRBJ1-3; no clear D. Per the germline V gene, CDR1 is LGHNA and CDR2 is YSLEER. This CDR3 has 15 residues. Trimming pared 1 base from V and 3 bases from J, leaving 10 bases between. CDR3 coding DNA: TGCGCCAGCAGCCAAGGAGTCGGCCTTGGAAACACCATATATTTT. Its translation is CASSQGVGLGNTIYF.